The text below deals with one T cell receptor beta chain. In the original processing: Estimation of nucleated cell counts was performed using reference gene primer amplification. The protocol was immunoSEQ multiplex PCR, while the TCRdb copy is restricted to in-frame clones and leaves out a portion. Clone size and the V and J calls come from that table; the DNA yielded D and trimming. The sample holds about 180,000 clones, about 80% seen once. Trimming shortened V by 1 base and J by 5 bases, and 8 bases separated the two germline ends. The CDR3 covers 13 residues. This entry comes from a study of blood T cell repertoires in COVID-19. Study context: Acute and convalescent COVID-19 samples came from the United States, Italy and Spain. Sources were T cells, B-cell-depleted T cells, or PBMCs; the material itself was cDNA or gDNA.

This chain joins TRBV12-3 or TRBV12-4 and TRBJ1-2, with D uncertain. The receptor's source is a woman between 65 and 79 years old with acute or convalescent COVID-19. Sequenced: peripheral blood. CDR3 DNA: TGTGCCAGCAGTTTAGGCGGCAGATATGGCTACACCTTC. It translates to CASSLGGRYGYTF.